The 16 T cell receptor beta chains in this list originate from one sample, sequenced in a study of CD8+ T cells in alopecia areata. cDNA prepared by RNA extraction and subsequent reverse transcription served as the template for sequencing. TCRdb's copy holds only in-frame clones and misses some; the assay was immunoSEQ multiplex PCR. The sample lists some 150,000 clones; about three fifths were seen once. The sample was CD8+ T cells sorted from blood. The receptors here all came from a human donor in good health.

This clone was recorded a few times. The V and J genes are TRBV11-2 and TRBJ2-1; weak D call: TRBD1 (6 bases). Germline values: CDR1 SGHAT, CDR2 FQNNGV. The ends were cut back, 4 bases at V and 4 bases at J, with 8 bases in the middle. The CDR3 totals 13 residues. DNA of the CDR3: TGTGCCAGCAGCTCCGACAGGTACAATGAGCAGTTCTTC. Encoded protein: CASSSDRYNEQFF. Complete variable domain (other parts from reference TRBV11-2 and TRBJ2-1): EAGVAQSPRYKIIEKRQSVAFWCNPISGHATLYWYQQILGQGPKLLIQFQNNGVVDDSQLPKDRFSAERLKGVDSTLKIQPAKLEDSAVYLCASSSDRYNEQFFGPGTRLTVL.

The chain is built from TRBV14 and TRBJ1-1; D unclear. CDR3 size: 13 residues. The V gene lost 5 bases and the J gene lost 1 base, with 8 bases spanning the gap. Germline CDR1 and CDR2: SGHDN and FVKESK. CDR3 sequence (DNA): TGTGCCAGCAGCGTGTCCCGGAACACTGAAGCTTTCTTT. Translated, it gives CASSVSRNTEAFF. Based on the CDR3 plus reference TRBV14 and TRBJ1-1, the full variable domain is EAGVTQFPSHSVIEKGQTVTLRCDPISGHDNLYWYRRVMGKEIKFLLHFVKESKQDESGMPNNRFLAERTGGTYSTLKVQPAELEDSGVYFCASSVSRNTEAFFGQGTRLTVV.

V and J are TRBV29-1 and TRBJ2-7; D may be TRBD2 (5 bases). CDR1 is SQVTM and CDR2 is ANQGSEA in the germline V gene. V lost 3 bases and J 2 bases, leaving 11 bases between the germline ends. CDR3 length: 13 residues. The CDR3 sequence is CSVEEEGTYEQYF. DNA for the CDR3: TGCAGCGTTGAGGAAGAGGGCACCTACGAGCAGTACTTC.

The chain combines TRBV5-1 with TRBJ2-2; D possibly corresponds to TRBD1 (6 bases). The CDR3 covers 15 residues. V was shortened by 4 bases and J by 1 base, with 11 bases between the two germline ends. From germline, CDR1 is SGHRS and CDR2 YFSETQ. CDR3 sequence (DNA): TGCGCCAGCAGCGTACAGGGTAGGAACACCGGGGAGCTGTTTTTT. This gives the protein CASSVQGRNTGELFF.

V is TRBV2 and J is TRBJ2-1; D is unclear. Between the trimmed V and J ends, which lost 10 bases and 8 bases, there was a span of 9 bases. CDR3 size: 10 residues. Germline V gene data show CDR1 as SNHLY and CDR2 as FYNNEI. CDR3 region: CATLQDEQFF. The CDR3, as DNA: TGTGCCACCCTCCAGGATGAGCAGTTCTTC.

The rearrangement uses TRBV11-2 and TRBJ2-1; 7 nucleotides match TRBD2. This CDR3 comprises 18 residues. V was clipped by 2 bases and J by 5 bases; unmatched bases: 15. Germline loops: CDR1 SGHAT, CDR2 FQNNGV. Written as DNA, the CDR3 is TGTGCCAGCAGCTTATTTTACGGGACTACTATAAGTAACAATGAGCAGTTCTTC. Protein sequence: CASSLFYGTTISNNEQFF.

The rearrangement links TRBV11-2 to TRBJ2-3, with 7 bases fitting TRBD2. V lost 2 bases and J lost 4; bases outside the gene matches: 6. The germline gives CDR1 SGHAT, CDR2 FQNNGV. CDR3 length: 15 residues. CDR3 sequence: CASSLRLASADTQYF. As DNA, the CDR3 is TGTGCCAGCAGCTTAAGACTAGCTAGCGCAGATACGCAGTATTTT.

This clone occurred a few times. The chain joins TRBV5-1 to TRBJ2-7; 9 positions agree with TRBD1. The CDR3 has 14 amino acids. The V and J ends lost 4 bases and 5 bases, in that order; junction bases with no gene match: 7. CDR1 is SGHRS, CDR2 YFSETQ, per germline. The CDR3 region is CASSPGTGYHEQYF. The DNA of the CDR3 is TGCGCCAGCAGCCCCGGGACAGGGTATCACGAGCAGTACTTC.

The chain uses TRBV5-6 and TRBJ1-3; unclear D gene. The CDR3 spans 14 residues. Germline values: CDR1 SGHDT, CDR2 YYEEEE. V dropped 0 bases and J dropped 1 base, with 5 bases sitting between them. Written as DNA, the CDR3 is TGTGCCAGCAGCTTGGGACTATCTGGAAACACCATATATTTT. Encoded protein: CASSLGLSGNTIYF.

The J gene is TRBJ1-2, the V gene TRBV29-1; D is ambiguous. The V and J ends lost 7 bases and 5 bases respectively, with 11 bases between them. CDR3 length: 11 amino acids. Germline loops: CDR1 SQVTM, CDR2 ANQGSEA. The CDR3 reads CSAKREYGYTF. CDR3 nucleotide sequence: TGCAGCGCGAAGCGAGAGTATGGCTACACCTTC.

In this sample, this clone turned up once. The gene calls are TRBV29-1 and TRBJ2-7; a weak D match, TRBD2 (5 bases). V dropped 2 bases and J dropped 0 bases, with 8 bases sitting between them. The CDR3 runs to 13 residues. Germline V gene data show CDR1 as SQVTM and CDR2 as ANQGSEA. The CDR3 DNA reads TGCAGCGTTGAACCTCGGGACTCCTACGAGCAGTACTTC. As protein: CSVEPRDSYEQYF.

V usage is TRBV19 and J usage is TRBJ2-2; D is unresolved. The CDR3 is 15 amino acids. The germline V gene encodes CDR1 LNHDA and CDR2 SQIVND (reference sequence). With 6 bases removed from V and 4 bases from J, the gap between germline ends came to 15 bases. The chain's CDR3 is CASSHYLGGTGELFF. CDR3 in DNA: TGTGCCAGTAGCCACTACCTGGGTGGCACCGGGGAGCTGTTTTTT.

The chain carries TRBV13 and TRBJ1-1; the D is unclear. CDR1 is PRHDT and CDR2 is FYEKMQ in the germline V gene (reference sequence). The CDR3 runs 12 residues. V was trimmed by 1 base and J by 2 bases, leaving 2 bases between them. The CDR3 loop is CASSLANTEAFF. Here the CDR3 DNA reads TGTGCCAGCAGCTTAGCCAACACTGAAGCTTTCTTT.

The chain couples TRBV29-1 to TRBJ2-1; D uncertain. The CDR3 contains 13 residues. Trimming removed 4 bases from V and 3 bases from J, with 10 bases in between. The germline gives CDR1 SQVTM, CDR2 ANQGSEA. The CDR3: CSVALVNYNEQFF. CDR3 in DNA: TGCAGCGTTGCCCTAGTTAACTACAATGAGCAGTTCTTC.

The chain combines TRBV6-6 with TRBJ1-1; a weak D match, TRBD1 (5 bases). The V end was cut by 8 bases, the J end by 0 bases, with 19 bases between. This CDR3 has 16 amino acids. CDR1 and CDR2 (germline): MNHNY, SVGAGI (reference sequence). The CDR3 is CASPPSRETMNTEAFF. The CDR3 nucleotides read TGTGCCAGCCCGCCTTCCAGGGAAACGATGAACACTGAAGCTTTCTTT.

This clone was observed a single time. This rearrangement joins TRBV27 to TRBJ2-7; no definite D call. Germline assignment: CDR1 MNHEY and CDR2 SMNVEV (reference sequence). The V gene lost 7 bases and the J gene lost 3 bases, with 16 bases spanning the gap. This CDR3 has 14 residues. The CDR3 loop is CASKNDGPVYEQYF. CDR3 nucleotide sequence: TGTGCCAGCAAGAACGACGGGCCCGTCTACGAGCAGTACTTC.